This is a list of T cell receptor beta chains from one sample in a study of spatial heterogeneity in lung cancer. TCRdb re-analysed the 5' RACE reads in MiXCR, keeping a single row per CDR3 protein. The sample carries tens of thousands of distinct CDR3 sequences, approximately 21% recorded once. The sequences come from PBMCs, collected at surgery. These TCRs come from a male donor with early-stage non-small cell lung cancer. Both conserved end residues are part of each CDR3. Fields, in order: clone size, J gene, D gene, V gene, CDR3 protein, CDR3 DNA. The D gene is left open where the match is weak. Rows may omit the clone size; those that give it use once, few, many or a size class.

>-|TRBJ2-1|TRBD2|TRBV28
CASSTPSGGVRFF
TGTGCCAGCAGTACCCCGTCGGGGGGTGTTAGATTCTTC
>many|TRBJ2-1|TRBD1|TRBV7-2
CASRNRGHEQFF
TGTGCCAGCAGGAACAGGGGGCATGAGCAGTTCTTC
>many|TRBJ2-1|-|TRBV4-1
CASSQDPAGYNEQFF
TGCGCCAGCAGCCAAGACCCAGCAGGCTACAATGAGCAGTTCTTC
>many|TRBJ1-1|-|TRBV29-1
CSVRETEAFF
TGCAGCGTCAGGGAGACTGAAGCTTTCTTT
>-|TRBJ1-2|-|TRBV6-6
CASSPTGIEGYTF
TGTGCCAGCAGCCCTACAGGGATAGAGGGCTACACCTTC
>few|TRBJ2-1|-|TRBV9
CASSVGGHEQFF
TGTGCCAGCAGCGTCGGGGGTCATGAGCAGTTCTTC
>-|TRBJ1-4|-|TRBV6-5
CASSYSERGEKLFF
TGTGCCAGCAGTTACTCCGAACGGGGGGAGAAACTGTTTTTT
>-|TRBJ2-5|-|TRBV2
CASSITGQQETQYF
TGTGCCAGCAGTATAACGGGACAACAAGAGACCCAGTACTTC
>-|TRBJ2-7|-|TRBV18
CASSLTRVDEQYF
TGTGCCAGCTCACTCACCAGGGTAGACGAGCAGTACTTC
>medium-sized|TRBJ1-1|-|TRBV5-5
CASSPDPRGAEAFF
TGTGCCAGCAGCCCCGATCCTAGGGGAGCTGAAGCTTTCTTT
>-|TRBJ2-1|-|TRBV30
CAWVGQPYYNEQFF
TGTGCCTGGGTTGGGCAGCCCTACTACAATGAGCAGTTCTTC
>-|TRBJ2-5|TRBD1|TRBV9
CASSATGEETQYF
TGTGCCAGCAGCGCCACAGGGGAGGAGACCCAGTACTTC
>-|TRBJ2-7|TRBD1|TRBV7-2
CASSLGTGGAATYEQYF
TGTGCCAGCAGCTTAGGGACAGGGGGCGCGGCAACCTACGAGCAGTACTTC
>few|TRBJ2-7|-|TRBV20-1
CSARDGGTASYEQYF
TGCAGTGCTAGAGATGGCGGGACAGCCTCCTACGAGCAGTACTTC
>few|TRBJ1-4|-|TRBV5-4
CASSFTLGVSTNEKLFF
TGTGCCAGCAGCTTCACCCTAGGGGTCTCAACTAATGAAAAACTGTTTTTT
>many|TRBJ1-1|-|TRBV10-3
CAISTGTSEAFF
TGTGCCATCAGTACCGGGACCTCTGAAGCTTTCTTT
>few|TRBJ2-2|-|TRBV15
CATSSPVNTGELFF
TGTGCCACCAGCTCCCCCGTGAACACCGGGGAGCTGTTTTTT
>many|TRBJ2-6|TRBD1|TRBV6-4
CASSTGTAFPNVLTF
TGTGCCAGCAGTACCGGGACAGCTTTCCCCAACGTCCTGACTTTC
>-|TRBJ2-1|TRBD2|TRBV11-2
CASSPSGTGNEQFF
TGTGCCAGCAGCCCAAGCGGGACCGGGAATGAGCAGTTCTTC
>few|TRBJ2-5|TRBD1|TRBV7-9
CASSQGQGWETQYF
TGTGCCAGCAGTCAAGGACAGGGCTGGGAGACCCAGTACTTC
>-|TRBJ1-4|-|TRBV19
CASTSQSATNEKLFF
TGTGCCAGTACCTCCCAGAGTGCAACTAATGAAAAACTGTTTTTT
>-|TRBJ2-2|-|TRBV20-1
CSASPGQNTGELFF
TGCAGTGCTAGCCCGGGACAGAACACCGGGGAGCTGTTTTTT
>many|TRBJ2-5|TRBD2|TRBV18
CASSYSSGQETQYF
TGTGCCAGCTCATATTCTAGCGGACAAGAGACCCAGTACTTC
>few|TRBJ2-7|TRBD1|TRBV11-1
CASSPWGTGLKEDEQYF
TGTGCCAGCAGCCCTTGGGGGACAGGGCTTAAGGAGGACGAGCAGTACTTC
>-|TRBJ2-3|TRBD2|TRBV12-3/TRBV12-4
CASSLARGGLFTDTQYF
TGTGCCAGCAGTTTAGCGCGGGGGGGCCTTTTCACAGATACGCAGTATTTT
>few|TRBJ2-3|-|TRBV5-1
CASRQGIISTDTQYF
TGCGCCAGCAGACAGGGTATTATCAGCACAGATACGCAGTATTTT
>-|TRBJ2-5|TRBD1|TRBV20-1
CSASHGTGEETQYF
TGCAGTGCTAGTCACGGGACAGGGGAAGAGACCCAGTACTTC
>-|TRBJ2-7|-|TRBV29-1
CSVEKTGRWYF
TGCAGCGTTGAAAAAACAGGACGGTGGTACTTC
>few|TRBJ2-7|-|TRBV20-1
CSVPRRGNYEQYF
TGCAGTGTTCCCCGCAGGGGAAACTACGAGCAGTACTTC
>-|TRBJ1-2|-|TRBV9
CASSVAGGRGSTQGGYTF
TGTGCCAGCAGCGTAGCCGGAGGCAGGGGATCTACCCAAGGCGGCTACACCTTC
>-|TRBJ2-1|-|TRBV6-2/TRBV6-3
CASTTDTSTYNEQFF
TGTGCCAGCACCACAGACACCTCGACCTACAATGAGCAGTTCTTC
>-|TRBJ2-3|-|TRBV5-6
CASSALVTDTQYF
TGTGCCAGCAGCGCCCTCGTAACAGATACGCAGTATTTT
>many|TRBJ1-1|TRBD1|TRBV24-1
CATSRGDRSKAFF
TGTGCCACCAGTCGGGGGGACAGGAGCAAAGCTTTCTTT
>few|TRBJ2-2|-|TRBV24-1
CATSDLSQMGSTGELFF
TGTGCCACCAGTGATTTATCGCAGATGGGTAGCACCGGGGAGCTGTTTTTT
>-|TRBJ2-1|-|TRBV10-3
CAISGSYNEQFF
TGTGCCATCAGTGGGTCCTACAATGAGCAGTTCTTC
>-|TRBJ2-5|TRBD2|TRBV2
CASRAGTSGIQETQYF
TGTGCCAGCAGGGCCGGGACTAGCGGGATCCAAGAGACCCAGTACTTC
>-|TRBJ2-3|-|TRBV27
CASSSLKGTQYF
TGTGCCAGCAGTTCCCTGAAGGGTACGCAGTATTTT
>-|TRBJ2-5|TRBD1|TRBV7-2
CASSSPGQKETQYF
TGTGCCAGCAGCTCGCCGGGACAGAAAGAGACCCAGTACTTC
>-|TRBJ2-1|-|TRBV9
CASSPDIAGNEQFF
TGTGCCAGCAGCCCGGACATCGCCGGCAATGAGCAGTTCTTC
>-|TRBJ1-4|TRBD1|TRBV3-1
CASSRGQGFNEKLFF
TGTGCCAGCAGCCGTGGACAGGGCTTTAATGAAAAACTGTTTTTT
>few|TRBJ2-1|-|TRBV2
CASEEFSNEQFF
TGTGCCAGCGAGGAGTTTTCCAATGAGCAGTTCTTC
>-|TRBJ1-2|TRBD1|TRBV7-9
CASSFQGAPYGYTF
TGTGCCAGCAGCTTCCAGGGGGCGCCTTATGGCTACACCTTC
>few|TRBJ2-7|TRBD2|TRBV5-5
CASSFLAGNYEQYF
TGTGCCAGCAGCTTCCTAGCGGGCAACTACGAGCAGTACTTC
>few|TRBJ2-3|-|TRBV12-5
CASGSTDTQYF
TGTGCTAGTGGGAGTACAGATACGCAGTATTTT
>few|TRBJ1-1|-|TRBV11-3
CASSLSPLNTEAFF
TGTGCCAGCAGCTTATCGCCCCTGAACACTGAAGCTTTCTTT
>-|TRBJ2-6|-|TRBV10-2
CASDTGANVLTF
TGCGCCAGCGATACAGGGGCCAACGTCCTGACTTTC
>few|TRBJ2-7|-|TRBV10-2
CASNEGGEYEQYF
TGCGCCAGCAACGAGGGGGGGGAGTACGAGCAGTACTTC
>few|TRBJ2-1|-|TRBV11-1
CASSPRARGDEQFF
TGTGCCAGCAGCCCCCGGGCCAGGGGCGATGAGCAGTTCTTC
>-|TRBJ2-1|TRBD1|TRBV24-1
CATSDTGTGSFYNEQFF
TGTGCCACCAGTGATACCGGGACAGGTTCTTTCTACAATGAGCAGTTCTTC
>-|TRBJ1-2|-|TRBV19
CASTPGLQGYGYTF
TGTGCCAGTACTCCAGGCCTTCAGGGGTATGGCTACACCTTC
>few|TRBJ2-7|-|TRBV5-1
CASTSPGQEQYF
TGCGCCAGCACCTCGCCAGGACAAGAGCAGTACTTC
>few|TRBJ1-1|TRBD1|TRBV27
CASRPRTGGMNTEAFF
TGTGCCAGCAGACCCAGGACAGGTGGAATGAACACTGAAGCTTTCTTT
>few|TRBJ2-1|TRBD2|TRBV20-1
CSARELAGVQEQFF
TGCAGTGCTAGAGAACTAGCGGGAGTACAGGAGCAGTTCTTC
>few|TRBJ2-7|-|TRBV12-3/TRBV12-4
CASSRSPEQYF
TGTGCCAGCAGTCGATCTCCCGAGCAGTACTTC
>many|TRBJ2-3|-|TRBV12-3/TRBV12-4
CASSLRGRADTQYF
TGTGCCAGCAGTTTAAGGGGAAGGGCAGATACGCAGTATTTT
>-|TRBJ2-3|TRBD2|TRBV20-1
CSARLLAGATDTQYF
TGCAGTGCTAGGTTGCTAGCGGGAGCCACAGATACGCAGTATTTT